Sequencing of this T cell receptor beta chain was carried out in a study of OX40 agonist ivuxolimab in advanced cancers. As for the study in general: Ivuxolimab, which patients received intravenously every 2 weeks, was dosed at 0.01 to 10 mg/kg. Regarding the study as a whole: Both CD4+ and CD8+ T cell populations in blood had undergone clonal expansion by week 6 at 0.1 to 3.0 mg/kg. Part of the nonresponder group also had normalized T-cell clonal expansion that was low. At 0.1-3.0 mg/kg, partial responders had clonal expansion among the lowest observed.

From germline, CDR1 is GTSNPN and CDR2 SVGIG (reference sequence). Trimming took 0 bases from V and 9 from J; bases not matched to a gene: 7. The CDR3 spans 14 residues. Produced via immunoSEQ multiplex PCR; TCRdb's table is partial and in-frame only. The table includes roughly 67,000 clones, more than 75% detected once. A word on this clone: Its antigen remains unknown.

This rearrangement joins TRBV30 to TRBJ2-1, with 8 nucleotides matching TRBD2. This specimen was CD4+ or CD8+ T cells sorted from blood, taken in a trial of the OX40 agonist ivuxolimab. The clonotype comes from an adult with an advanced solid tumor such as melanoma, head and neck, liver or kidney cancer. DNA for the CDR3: TGTGCCTGGAGTGTCATAGCGGGGCCCACTGAGCAGTTCTTC. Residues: CAWSVIAGPTEQFF.